This TCR beta chain is drawn from a study of Ad26.COV2.S vaccination and SARS-CoV-2 variants. Regarding this clone: The antigen is not known.

The treatment is: 19 received Ad26.COV2.S at low or high dose, single or two shots; about 5 received placebo; per-sample allocation not given. Sampling occurred on day 63 after the first vaccine or placebo injection. CDR1 is SGHNT, CDR2 YENEEA, per germline. J was trimmed by 2 bases and V by 5 bases; bases with no gene match: 12. The CDR3 is 16 amino acids. Findings of the study overall: Total T cell responses were possibly underestimated by TCR breadth and depth analyses.

This table comes from immunoSEQ multiplex PCR, and its TCRdb copy is limited to in-frame clones, with some not included. The repertoire holds a few hundred thousand clones, around 87% seen once, with 3.4% in the top ten. V and J are TRBV11-3 and TRBJ2-7; 7 bases align to TRBD1. The sequence was obtained from a person aged 18-65 years who received the Ad26.COV2.S COVID-19 vaccine or a placebo. The material sequenced was peripheral blood, taken in a trial of Ad26.COV2.S vaccine versus placebo. The CDR3: CASSPRAGTVAYEQYF. DNA of the CDR3: TGTGCCAGCAGCCCCAGGGCCGGGACAGTGGCCTACGAGCAGTACTTC. The full variable domain, completed using reference TRBV11-3 and TRBJ2-7, is EAGVVQSPRYKIIEKKQPVAFWCNPISGHNTLYWYLQNLGQGPELLIRYENEEAVDDSQLPKDRFSAERLKGVDSTLKIQPAELGDSAVYLCASSPRAGTVAYEQYFGPGTRLTVT.